This TCR beta chain is from a study of T cell repertoires in cytomegalovirus infection. Whole-study context: Selected CMV epitopes included recently identified HLA-C-restricted ones as well as well-studied HLA-B-restricted ones. CMV infection together with matching HLA type was indicated by public TCR beta signatures. Overall study findings and caveats: Dominating the ex vivo response were TCR beta clonotypes that were CMV-specific and HLA-C-restricted. Carriers of CMV and the relevant HLA type were discriminated by public TCR beta frequency.

This clonotype was detected many times. No antigen is known for it. With 2 bases removed from V and 0 bases from J, the gap between germline ends came to 13 bases. CDR3 length equals 16 residues. The germline CDR1 and CDR2 sequences are SGHTA and FQGNSA. TCRdb re-called the reads through MiXCR, storing one row per CDR3 protein. Among a few hundred thousand distinct CDR3 sequences listed, less than 25% were seen once. Sequenced material: cultured PBMCs, taken from culture after CMV antigen stimulation. The clonotype comes from a human donor in good health (CMV status not recorded). Some clones in this sample may be carry-over from other donors' samples. The chain uses TRBV7-2 and TRBJ1-2; D is uncertain. CDR3 amino acids: CASSLPSLAANYGYTF. The CDR3 DNA is TGTGCCAGCAGCTTACCCTCACTAGCTGCTAACTATGGCTACACCTTC.